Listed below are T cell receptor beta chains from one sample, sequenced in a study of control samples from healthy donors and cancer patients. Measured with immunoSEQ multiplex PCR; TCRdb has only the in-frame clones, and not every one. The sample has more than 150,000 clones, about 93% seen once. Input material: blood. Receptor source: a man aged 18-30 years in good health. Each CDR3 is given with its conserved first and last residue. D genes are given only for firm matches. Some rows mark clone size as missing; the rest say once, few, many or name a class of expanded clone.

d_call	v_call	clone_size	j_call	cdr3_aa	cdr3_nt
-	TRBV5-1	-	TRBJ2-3	CASSLQGSDTQYF	TGCGCCAGCAGCTTACAGGGATCGGATACGCAGTATTTT
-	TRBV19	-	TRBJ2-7	CASSMVSDGTYEQYF	TGTGCCAGTAGTATGGTGTCAGATGGGACTTACGAGCAGTACTTC
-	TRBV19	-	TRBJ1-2	CASSRGPVAYGYTF	TGTGCCAGTAGTAGGGGTCCTGTGGCTTATGGCTACACCTTC
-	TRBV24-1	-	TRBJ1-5	CATSDSPRANSNQPQHF	TGTGCCACCAGTGATTCGCCAAGGGCAAATAGCAATCAGCCCCAGCATTTT
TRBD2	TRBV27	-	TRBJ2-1	CASSFGRGGPNEQFF	TGTGCCAGCAGTTTTGGGCGGGGGGGCCCGAATGAGCAGTTCTTC
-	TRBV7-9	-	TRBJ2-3	CASSLALADGDTQYF	TGTGCCAGCAGCTTAGCGCTTGCCGATGGAGATACGCAGTATTTT
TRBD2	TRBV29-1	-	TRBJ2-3	CSVEAGTIRDTQYF	TGCAGCGTTGAAGCAGGGACTATACGAGATACGCAGTATTTT
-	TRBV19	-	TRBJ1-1	CASRSTYLGENTEAFF	TGTGCCAGTAGGTCGACTTATTTGGGGGAGAACACTGAAGCTTTCTTT
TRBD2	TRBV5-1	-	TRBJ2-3	CASSLGLAADTQYF	TGCGCCAGCAGCTTGGGACTAGCTGCAGATACGCAGTATTTT
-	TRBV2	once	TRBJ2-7	CASGRVRDNYEQYF	TGTGCCAGCGGTCGTGTAAGGGACAACTACGAGCAGTACTTC
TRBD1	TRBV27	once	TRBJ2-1	CASSRQGMGNEQFF	TGTGCCAGCAGTCGACAGGGTATGGGCAATGAGCAGTTCTTC
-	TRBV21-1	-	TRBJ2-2	CASSNPSGGSANTGELFF	TGTGCCAGCAGCAATCCCTCGGGGGGGTCCGCGAACACCGGGGAGCTGTTTTTT
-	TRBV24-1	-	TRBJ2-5	CATSETPVSETQYF	TGTGCCACCAGTGAAACCCCCGTGAGTGAGACCCAGTACTTC
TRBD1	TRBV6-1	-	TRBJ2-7	CASSDPGQGSDEQYF	TGTGCCAGCAGTGATCCTGGACAGGGGTCCGACGAGCAGTACTTC
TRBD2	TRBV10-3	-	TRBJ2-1	CAISDWGSGGSYNEQFF	TGTGCCATCAGTGATTGGGGTAGCGGGGGGTCCTACAATGAGCAGTTCTTC
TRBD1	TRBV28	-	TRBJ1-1	CASSAGTGGFHTEAFF	TGTGCCAGCAGTGCCGGGACAGGGGGTTTTCACACTGAAGCTTTCTTT
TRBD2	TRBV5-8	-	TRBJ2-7	CASRTRDYIPYEQYF	TGTGCCAGCAGAACCCGGGACTATATACCCTACGAGCAGTACTTC
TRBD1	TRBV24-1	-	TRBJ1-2	CATSDPLTGQGGYTF	TGTGCCACCAGTGATCCGCTCACGGGACAGGGCGGCTACACCTTC
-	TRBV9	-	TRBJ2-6	CASSPQMGSGANVLTF	TGTGCCAGCAGCCCCCAGATGGGCTCTGGGGCCAACGTCCTGACTTTC
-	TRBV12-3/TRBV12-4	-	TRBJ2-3	CASNTENTQYF	TGTGCCAGCAACACCGAGAACACGCAGTATTTT
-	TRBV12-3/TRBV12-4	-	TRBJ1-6	CASSLGSSPLHF	TGTGCCAGCAGTTTGGGGAGTTCACCCCTCCACTTT
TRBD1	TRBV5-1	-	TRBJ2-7	CASSPDRAEGEQYF	TGCGCCAGCAGCCCGGACAGGGCCGAGGGGGAGCAGTACTTC
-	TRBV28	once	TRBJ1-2	CASIPGPITLNYGYTF	TGTGCCAGCATCCCCGGTCCCATTACACTCAACTATGGCTACACCTTC
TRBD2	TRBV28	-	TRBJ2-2	CASSLFQSGGAASDTGELFF	TGTGCCAGCAGTTTGTTCCAGAGCGGGGGGGCGGCCTCGGACACCGGGGAGCTGTTTTTT
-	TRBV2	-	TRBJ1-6	CASRLGGGRYNSPLHF	TGTGCCAGCCGCCTTGGGGGGGGGCGATATAATTCACCCCTCCACTTT
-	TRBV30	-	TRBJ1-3	CAWSPPGVPGNTIYF	TGTGCCTGGAGTCCTCCCGGGGTTCCTGGAAACACCATATATTTT